The following is a T cell receptor beta chain sequence with its context. The CDR3 extends over 19 amino acids. Germline trimming cut 4 bases from V and 4 bases from J; bases unmatched to any gene: 11. Looked up from germline, CDR1 is SNHLY and CDR2 is FYNNEI. This sample's time point: newly diagnosed GD, antithyroid drugs for less than 3 months. From PBMCs, RNA was extracted and then used to make the TCR library. The sample belongs to a study of regulatory T cells in long-lasting Graves disease. Sequencing libraries for TCR beta were prepared with iRepertoire HTBI primers and Arm-PCR of CDR3 regions. TCRdb recomputed calls from the multiplex PCR reads with MiXCR, one row per CDR3 protein. This sample carries about 610,000 distinct CDR3 sequences, approximately 16% of them seen once, and the ten largest clones take about 12%. These data were also reused for a study on T cells in Graves' hyperthyroidism and ophthalmopathy.

The TCR sequence derives from a man in his late teens or twenties with Graves disease. The rearrangement links TRBV2 to TRBJ2-3, with 16 bases lining up with TRBD2. The material sequenced was peripheral blood mononuclear cells (PBMCs), taken at new diagnosis, from a patient treated with antithyroid drugs. The CDR3 reads CASSGMGGLAGGVPDTQYF. The DNA for the CDR3 is TGTGCCAGCAGTGGCATGGGGGGACTAGCGGGAGGGGTTCCAGATACGCAGTATTTT.